These T cell receptor beta chains were read from a single sample in a study of blood T cell repertoires in COVID-19. TCRdb keeps only in-frame clones here, not all; method: immunoSEQ multiplex PCR. Among almost 200,000 clones listed, roughly 90% were seen once. What was sequenced was PBMCs or T cells enriched from blood (not recorded which). Receptors were obtained from a woman younger than 30 who had recovered from COVID-19. CDR3s leave out the opening cysteine and the closing phenylalanine or tryptophan. D genes are given only for firm matches.

V	D	J	CDR3
TRBV12-2	-	TRBJ2-3	ASRLGVEGDTDTQY
TRBV6-1	TRBD1	TRBJ2-7	ASSELRGDRGLFYEQY
TRBV10-3	TRBD2	TRBJ2-3	AISEIRGGADTQY
TRBV7-8	TRBD2	TRBJ2-1	ASSLLGSGSANEQF
TRBV7-6	TRBD2	TRBJ2-7	ASSRSGSGGVYEQY
TRBV28	TRBD2	TRBJ2-2	ASNPGGARIGELF
TRBV2	TRBD2	TRBJ2-7	ASQLAGATYEQY
TRBV7-9	TRBD1	TRBJ1-6	ASSLEGAGSPLH
TRBV11-2	-	TRBJ2-7	ASSLVARAYEQY
TRBV13	TRBD1	TRBJ1-1	ASSTPVGTGNTEAF
TRBV12-3/TRBV12-4	-	TRBJ1-3	ASNARSGNTIY
TRBV19	TRBD1	TRBJ1-1	ASSRDREGFTEAF
TRBV28	-	TRBJ1-4	ASSLQGFGEKLF
TRBV12-3/TRBV12-4	-	TRBJ1-5	ASSLVGVGPQH
TRBV10-3	TRBD1	TRBJ1-1	AITRGQGETEAF